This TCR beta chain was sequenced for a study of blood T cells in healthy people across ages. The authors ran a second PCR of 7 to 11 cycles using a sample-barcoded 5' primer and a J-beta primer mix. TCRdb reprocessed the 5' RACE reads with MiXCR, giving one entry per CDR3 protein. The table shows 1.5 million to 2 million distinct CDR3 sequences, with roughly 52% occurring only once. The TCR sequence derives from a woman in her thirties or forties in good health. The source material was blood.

The CDR3 region is CASSEYGRVGETQYF. The CDR3 bases are TGTGCCAGCAGTGAATACGGCAGGGTAGGGGAGACCCAGTACTTC. The gene calls are TRBV25-1 and TRBJ2-5; a possible D gene is TRBD1 (5 bases). CDR3 size: 15 residues. V lost 0 bases to trimming and J lost 5 bases, with 13 bases between them. Germline CDR1 is MGHDK and CDR2 is SYGVNS. Full variable domain (rest looked up from reference TRBV25-1 and TRBJ2-5): EADIYQTPRYLVIGTGKKITLECSQTMGHDKMYWYQQDPGMELHLIHYSYGVNSTEKGDLSSESTVSRIRTEHFPLTLESARPSHTSQYLCASSEYGRVGETQYFGPGTRLLVL.